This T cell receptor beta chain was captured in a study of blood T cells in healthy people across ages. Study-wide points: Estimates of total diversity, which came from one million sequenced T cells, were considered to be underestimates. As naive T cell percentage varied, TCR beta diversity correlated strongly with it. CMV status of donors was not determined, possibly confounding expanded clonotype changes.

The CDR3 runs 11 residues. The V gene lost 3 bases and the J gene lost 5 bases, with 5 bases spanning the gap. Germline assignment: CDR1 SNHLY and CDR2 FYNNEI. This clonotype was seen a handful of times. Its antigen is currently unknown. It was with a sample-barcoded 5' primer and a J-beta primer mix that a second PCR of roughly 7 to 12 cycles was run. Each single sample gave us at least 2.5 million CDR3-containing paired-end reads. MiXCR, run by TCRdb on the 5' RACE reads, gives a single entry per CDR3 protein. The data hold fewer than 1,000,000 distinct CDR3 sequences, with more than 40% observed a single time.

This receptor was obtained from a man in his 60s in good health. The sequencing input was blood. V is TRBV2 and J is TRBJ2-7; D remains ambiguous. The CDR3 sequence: CASSESNEQYF. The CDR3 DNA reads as TGTGCCAGCAGTGAGTCGAACGAGCAGTACTTC.